Below, 24 T cell receptor beta chains from the same sample are listed, as sequenced in a study of T cell repertoires in cytomegalovirus infection. TCRdb reprocessed the reads with MiXCR, giving one entry per CDR3 protein. The table shows 110,000 or so distinct CDR3 sequences, with 25% to 30% occurring only once. Antigens for these TCRs are unknown. The sample here was CD8+ T cells from cultured PBMCs, taken from culture after CMV antigen stimulation. These receptors were obtained from a human donor in good health (CMV status not recorded). Some clones in this sample may be carry-over from other donors' samples.

The rearrangement joins TRBV12-3 or TRBV12-4 to TRBJ2-7, with a weak D call TRBD2 (5 bases). The V end was cut by 6 bases, the J end by 2 bases, with 11 bases between. This CDR3 has 13 residues. The CDR3 DNA reads TGTGCCAGCAGGGACTCGCGCGCCTACGAGCAGTACTTC. Translating it yields CASRDSRAYEQYF.

This clonotype has more than one count but fewer than ten. V gene TRBV28 combines with J gene TRBJ2-2, with D possibly being TRBD1 (5 bases). The CDR3 totals 16 residues. Germline CDR1 and CDR2: MDHEN and SYDVKM. Trimming cost V 2 bases and J 1 base, with 11 bases left between them. The CDR3 coding sequence is TGTGCCAGCAGTTTAACCTGGGGCGGGAACACCGGGGAGCTGTTTTTT. Protein product: CASSLTWGGNTGELFF.

A few counts support this clonotype. This chain connects TRBV25-1 to TRBJ2-7, with 7 nucleotides matching TRBD1. V shed 6 bases, J shed 3 bases, and the junction held 2 bases outside the gene matches. Germline V gene data show CDR1 as MGHDK and CDR2 as SYGVNS. This CDR3 contains 12 residues. Here the CDR3 reads CASRGGVYEQYF. CDR3 DNA: TGTGCCAGCAGAGGGGGCGTCTACGAGCAGTACTTC.

This clonotype was detected only a few times. CDR3 bases: TGTGCCTGGAGTGGAACGGCGGCTACCTACGAGCAGTACTTC. This gives the protein CAWSGTAATYEQYF. The chain employs TRBV30 and TRBJ2-7; no definite D call. V lost 1 base and J lost 2, with 12 bases in between. The length of the CDR3 is 14 residues. From germline, CDR1 is GTSNPN and CDR2 SVGIG (reference sequence). Supplemented by reference TRBV30 and TRBJ2-7, the full variable domain reads SQTIHQWPATLVQPVGSPLSLECTVEGTSNPNLYWYRQAAGRGLQLLFYSVGIGQISSEVPQNLSASRPQDRQFILSSKKLLLSDSGFYLCAWSGTAATYEQYFGPGTRLTVT.

V and J are TRBV3-1 and TRBJ2-1; 7 positions match TRBD2. This CDR3 is built from 16 residues. Germline CDR1 LGHDT, CDR2 YNNKEL (reference sequence). V trimming: 0 bases; J trimming: 9 bases; junction bases outside the gene matches: 11. CDR3 bases: TGTGCCAGCAGCCAAGATCTCCTCGGGGGGTCCTTTGAGCAGTTCTTC. It specifies CASSQDLLGGSFEQFF.

V gene TRBV6-5 combines with J gene TRBJ2-1; 10 bases align to TRBD1. Trimming took 6 bases from V and 5 from J; bases not matched to a gene: 7. Germline V gene sequence: CDR1 MNHEY, CDR2 SVGAGI. The CDR3 length is 15 residues. CDR3 sequence: CASRDWGTGDNEQFF. The CDR3 nucleotides are TGTGCCAGCAGAGACTGGGGGACAGGGGACAATGAGCAGTTCTTC.

The rearrangement links TRBV29-1 to TRBJ1-1; TRBD1 matches 8 bases. CDR3 size: 14 residues. J lost 4 bases, V lost 7 bases, and 11 bases had no gene match. Germline values: CDR1 SQVTM, CDR2 ANQGSEA. CDR3: CSALRQGSGTEAFF. In nucleotides, the CDR3 is TGCAGCGCACTCCGACAGGGGAGCGGCACTGAAGCTTTCTTT.

Ten or more counts support this clonotype. The chain uses TRBV12-3 or TRBV12-4 and TRBJ1-2; D is possibly TRBD1 (6 bases). V lost 4 bases and J 5 bases, leaving 17 bases between the germline ends. This CDR3 is 15 amino acids long. The chain's CDR3 is CASSWTALDPYGYTF. Here the CDR3 DNA reads TGTGCCAGCAGTTGGACAGCCCTGGACCCTTATGGCTACACCTTC.

This chain joins TRBV7-6 and TRBJ2-7, with 8 bases matching TRBD1. Germline V gives CDR1 SGHVS, CDR2 FNYEAQ. The CDR3 loop spans 16 amino acids. The junction had 9 bases not matched to a gene; V was cut back by 5 bases and J by 0 bases. The CDR3 DNA reads TGTGCCAGCAGCGGGCGACAGGGGCCTAGCTCCTACGAGCAGTACTTC. It translates to CASSGRQGPSSYEQYF.

The chain carries TRBV4-1 and TRBJ1-1; D gene ambiguous. The CDR3 runs 15 residues. Trimming stripped 1 base from V and 1 base from J, with 10 bases between. Germline-derived CDR1 and CDR2 are MGHRA and YSYEKL. The CDR3 DNA is TGCGCCAGCAGCCAAGCGTTTCAGGCGAACACTGAAGCTTTCTTT. This translates into CASSQAFQANTEAFF.

This CDR3 is CASSTGGASTDTQYF. DNA for the CDR3: TGTGCCAGCAGCACCGGGGGGGCCAGCACAGATACGCAGTATTTT. The rearrangement joins TRBV12-3 or TRBV12-4 to TRBJ2-3, with TRBD2 matching 8 bases. The length of the CDR3 is 15 residues. The V gene end was trimmed by 6 bases and the J gene end by 0 bases; junction bases not matched to a gene: 5.

This clonotype was observed a few times. The J gene is TRBJ2-3, the V gene TRBV12-3 or TRBV12-4; the D is unclear. The CDR3 length is 14 residues. The germline V and J ends were trimmed by 3 bases and 2 bases, with 9 bases remaining between them. The CDR3 DNA reads as TGTGCCAGCAGTTTTTCTGGGGTCACAGATACGCAGTATTTT. As protein: CASSFSGVTDTQYF.

The rearrangement uses TRBV7-9 and TRBJ2-5, with D possibly matching TRBD2 (6 bases). The germline gives CDR1 SEHNR, CDR2 FQNEAQ (reference sequence). V lost 5 bases and J lost 0, with 10 bases in between. The CDR3 is made up of 14 amino acids. CDR3 coding DNA: TGTGCCAGCAGCCCGAGGGACTACCAAGAGACCCAGTACTTC. As protein: CASSPRDYQETQYF.

The chain employs TRBV9 and TRBJ2-7, with TRBD2 identical over 9 bases. The ends lost 0 bases at V and 7 bases at J; junction bases unmatched: 8. This CDR3 contains 15 residues. In germline, CDR1 is SGDLS, CDR2 YYNGEE. As DNA, the CDR3 is TGTGCCAGCAGCGTAGGGTCCAGCGGGGGGAGTGAGCAGTACTTC. This codes for CASSVGSSGGSEQYF.

This clonotype was counted ten times or more. The J gene is TRBJ1-2, the V gene TRBV27, with 7 bases fitting TRBD1. This CDR3 has 13 residues. The ends lost 0 bases at V and 7 bases at J; junction bases unmatched: 2. Germline V gene lookup returns CDR1 MNHEY and CDR2 SMNVEV (reference sequence). The CDR3 loop is CASSLSPGGGYTF. The CDR3 bases are TGTGCCAGCAGTTTATCCCCAGGGGGTGGCTACACCTTC.

The sample holds many counts of this clonotype. This chain uses TRBV6-6 with TRBJ2-7; a weak D match, TRBD1 (6 bases). CDR3 size: 15 residues. V lost 0 bases, J lost 6 bases, and 15 bases lay in between. The germline V gene has CDR1 MNHNY and CDR2 SVGAGI (reference sequence). CDR3 protein: CASSYSTGPLSEQYF. CDR3 bases: TGTGCCAGCAGTTACTCGACAGGCCCCCTCTCCGAGCAGTACTTC.

This clonotype was observed many times. V and J are TRBV7-8 and TRBJ1-5, with D uncertain. The CDR3 consists of 12 residues. CDR1 is SGHVS and CDR2 is FQNEAQ in the germline V gene. V was clipped by 5 bases and J by 6 bases, with 8 bases between them. Here the CDR3 reads CASSVLGQPQHF. The CDR3 DNA reads TGTGCCAGCAGCGTATTAGGTCAGCCCCAGCATTTT.

This chain joins TRBV12-3 or TRBV12-4 and TRBJ1-4; TRBD1 aligns across 9 bases. The CDR3 is made up of 14 amino acids. V lost 6 bases to trimming and J lost 7 bases; unmatched junction nucleotides: 6. CDR3: CASSTTGGSEKLFF. Written as DNA, the CDR3 is TGTGCCAGCAGCACGACAGGGGGTAGTGAAAAACTGTTTTTT.

The rearrangement joins TRBV11-1 to TRBJ1-4; D is unclear. The CDR3 extends over 15 amino acids. V shed 1 base and J shed 5 bases, with 11 bases lying between them. Germline V CDR1 and CDR2: SGHAT, FQDESV (reference sequence). The CDR3 region is CASSLVDGSNEKLFF. The CDR3 DNA follows: TGTGCCAGCAGCTTAGTTGACGGATCAAATGAAAAACTGTTTTTT.

This clonotype was detected a few times. This rearrangement joins TRBV4-1 to TRBJ2-7; D not certain. Trimming stripped 0 bases from V and 2 bases from J, with 5 bases between. Germline V gene data show CDR1 as MGHRA and CDR2 as YSYEKL. The CDR3 runs to 13 residues. This chain's CDR3 is CASSQDRAYEQYF. CDR3 sequence (DNA): TGCGCCAGCAGCCAAGACCGGGCCTACGAGCAGTACTTC.

At least ten counts were recorded for this clonotype. The J gene is TRBJ1-1, the V gene TRBV4-1; D unclear. The CDR3 sequence is 14 residues long. Germline loops: CDR1 MGHRA, CDR2 YSYEKL. Between the trimmed V and J ends, which lost 2 bases and 3 bases, there was a span of 10 bases. Here the CDR3 DNA reads TGCGCCAGCAGCCAACTCCCAGGAGACACTGAAGCTTTCTTT. It codes for CASSQLPGDTEAFF.

This clonotype was found a few times. The CDR3: CASSLLRASSYEQYF. The DNA for the CDR3 is TGTGCCAGCAGCTTATTAAGGGCCAGCTCCTACGAGCAGTACTTC. The V and J genes are TRBV7-6 and TRBJ2-7; D not resolved. CDR3 length equals 15 residues. Germline values: CDR1 SGHVS, CDR2 FNYEAQ. Trimming left V 2 bases short and J 0 bases short, with 11 bases between.

This chain connects TRBV4-1 to TRBJ1-6, with D maybe TRBD1 (6 bases). From germline, CDR1 is MGHRA and CDR2 YSYEKL. Trimming took off 1 base at V and 7 bases at J, with 14 bases between the two ends. This CDR3 comprises 16 residues. The CDR3 DNA sequence: TGCGCCAGCAGCCAAGGTCAGGATACAGGGAATTCACCCCTCCACTTT. It specifies CASSQGQDTGNSPLHF.

The sample holds many counts of this clonotype. The gene calls are TRBV7-8 and TRBJ1-2; TRBD1 matches 10 bases. The CDR3 covers 14 residues. From germline, CDR1 is SGHVS and CDR2 FQNEAQ. V lost 2 bases and J lost 6; bases outside the gene matches: 3. CDR3 residues: CASSLMTGGHGYTF. CDR3 nucleotide sequence: TGTGCCAGCAGCTTAATGACAGGGGGCCATGGCTACACCTTC.